These 13 T cell receptor beta chains originate from one sample sequenced in a study of cytomegalovirus exposure and HLA in healthy donors. Vbeta (60) and Jbeta (13) primers were used in the PCR. Method: immunoSEQ multiplex PCR; TCRdb's copy keeps in-frame clones and lacks some. The sample contains 85,000 to 100,000 clones, around 73% of which appear only once. The sequenced sample consisted of PBMCs. These receptors all stem from a woman aged 40 to 50 in good health and CMV-seropositive.

V gene TRBV4-1 combines with J gene TRBJ1-3; the D is unclear. The V end was cut by 6 bases, the J end by 2 bases, with 20 bases between. The CDR3 extends over 17 amino acids. The germline CDR1 and CDR2 sequences are MGHRA and YSYEKL. The CDR3 here is CASRDPYARAAGNTIYF. The CDR3 bases are TGCGCCAGCAGAGACCCTTATGCGAGGGCTGCTGGAAACACCATATATTTT.

V gene TRBV18 combines with J gene TRBJ2-4, with D tentatively TRBD2 (6 bases). Deletions cut 5 bases from V and 9 bases from J, with 14 bases between. The CDR3 runs 13 residues. CDR1 is KGHSH and CDR2 is LQKENI in the germline V gene. The CDR3 DNA follows: TGTGCCAGCTCATCCAGGGACTCGGCCATTCAGTACTTC. Its protein product is CASSSRDSAIQYF.

The DNA of the CDR3 is TGTGCCAGCAGCTTACCGACTAGCGGGAGGTGGGATGAGCAGTTCTTC. Its translation is CASSLPTSGRWDEQFF. J is TRBJ2-1 and V is TRBV11-3; TRBD2 matches at 13 bases. Germline V lookup: CDR1 SGHNT, CDR2 YENEEA. Trimming removed 2 bases from V and 8 bases from J; junction bases left unmatched: 6. This CDR3 is built from 16 residues.

This clone has a handful of counts. The chain recombines TRBV28 with TRBJ2-7; D is perhaps TRBD2 (6 bases). Between the trimmed V and J ends, which lost 6 bases and 2 bases, there was a span of 20 bases. Germline values: CDR1 MDHEN, CDR2 SYDVKM. The CDR3 totals 16 residues. The CDR3 spells CASSPTGTRGTYEQYF. DNA of the CDR3: TGTGCCAGCAGCCCGACCGGGACTCGGGGGACCTACGAGCAGTACTTC.

The gene calls are TRBV10-1 and TRBJ2-2; 11 positions agree with TRBD2. The germline V gene encodes CDR1 WNHNN and CDR2 SYGVQD (reference sequence). V gave up 6 bases and J gave up 2 bases; unmatched junction bases: 8. This CDR3 has 17 residues. The CDR3 nucleotides are TGCGCCAGCAGCCTCCTAGCGGGAGGAATAAACACCGGGGAGCTGTTTTTT. Protein sequence: CASSLLAGGINTGELFF.

The chain joins TRBV5-6 to TRBJ2-3; TRBD1 matches 10 bases. The V gene end was trimmed by 0 bases and the J gene end by 1 base; junction bases not matched to a gene: 2. There are 16 residues in the CDR3. In germline, CDR1 is SGHDT, CDR2 YYEEEE. CDR3 protein: CASSLAGTGGTDTQYF. CDR3 coding DNA: TGTGCCAGCAGCTTGGCGGGGACAGGGGGCACAGATACGCAGTATTTT. The entire variable domain, with the rest obtained from reference TRBV5-6 and TRBJ2-3, is as follows: DAGVTQSPTHLIKTRGQQVTLRCSPKSGHDTVSWYQQALGQGPQFIFQYYEEEERQRGNFPDRFSGHQFPNYSSELNVNALLLGDSALYLCASSLAGTGGTDTQYFGPGTRLTVL.

The chain has TRBV27 and TRBJ2-3, with 7 nucleotides matching TRBD2. Germline loops: CDR1 MNHEY, CDR2 SMNVEV (reference sequence). The CDR3 is made up of 15 amino acids. After removal of 2 bases from V and 0 bases from J, the junction contained 2 bases not matched to a gene. CDR3 in amino acids: CASSLLAASTDTQYF. In nucleotides, the CDR3 is TGTGCCAGCAGTTTACTAGCGGCTAGCACAGATACGCAGTATTTT.

This clone occurred a few times. The rearrangement uses TRBV27 and TRBJ2-7; 7 bases are a match to TRBD2. Per germline, CDR1 MNHEY and CDR2 SMNVEV (reference sequence). The V and J ends lost 4 bases and 4 bases, in that order; junction bases with no gene match: 4. This CDR3 has 13 residues. CDR3 residues: CASSSGGRYEQYF. The CDR3 DNA reads TGTGCCAGCAGTTCGGGCGGGAGATACGAGCAGTACTTC.

As to this clone: Other DNA variants within this sample encode the same CDR3. The chain uses TRBV9 and TRBJ1-1, with D possibly TRBD1 on 5 matching bases. The CDR3 is 13 amino acids. The V end lost 2 bases, the J end lost 4 bases, and 9 bases lay between the germline ends. CDR1 SGDLS and CDR2 YYNGEE come from the germline V gene. The CDR3 DNA reads TGTGCCAGCAGCGTTCTCGGGGGCACTGAAGCTTTCTTT. Translating it yields CASSVLGGTEAFF.

This chain links TRBV5-4 with TRBJ2-7; 7 bases map to TRBD1. The germline gives CDR1 SGHNT, CDR2 YYREEE (reference sequence). Trimming at V came to 1 base and at J to 2 bases, leaving 6 bases not matched to a gene. The CDR3 has 15 residues. This chain's CDR3 is CASSLRTGLPYEQYF. The CDR3 bases are TGTGCCAGCAGCTTGCGGACAGGTTTACCCTACGAGCAGTACTTC. The variable domain in full, with the rest retrieved from reference TRBV5-4 and TRBJ2-7, is ETGVTQSPTHLIKTRGQQVTLRCSSQSGHNTVSWYQQALGQGPQFIFQYYREEENGRGNFPPRFSGLQFPNYSSELNVNALELDDSALYLCASSLRTGLPYEQYFGPGTRLTVT.

The chain joins TRBV11-2 to TRBJ2-1, with 9 positions matching TRBD2. The germline CDR1 and CDR2 sequences are SGHAT and FQNNGV. After removal of 1 base from V and 3 bases from J, the junction contained 4 bases not matched to a gene. CDR3 length equals 16 residues. CDR3 region: CASSLGLSGGYNEQFF. In DNA, the CDR3 is TGTGCCAGCAGCTTAGGTCTTAGCGGGGGCTACAATGAGCAGTTCTTC.

The rearrangement links TRBV5-4 to TRBJ2-1, with TRBD2 matching over 13 bases. Per germline, CDR1 SGHNT and CDR2 YYREEE (reference sequence). The CDR3 contains 15 residues. Losses at the gene ends were 4 bases for V and 5 bases for J; bases not matched to a gene: 3. The CDR3 sequence: CASSPGLAGHNEQFF. The CDR3 nucleotides are TGTGCCAGCAGCCCGGGACTAGCGGGACACAATGAGCAGTTCTTC.

This clone was recorded a few times. This chain's CDR3 is CASNRRGEYEQYF. The CDR3 region has the DNA TGTGCCAGCAACCGCAGGGGAGAGTACGAGCAGTACTTC. This chain uses TRBV13 with TRBJ2-5; possibly TRBD1 for D (6 bases). The J call may not be correct, given that the DNA end is closer to TRBJ2-7. CDR1 is PRHDT, CDR2 FYEKMQ, per germline (reference sequence). This CDR3 is built from 13 residues.